This T cell receptor beta chain was sequenced in a study of CD4 and CD8 cells across lung adenocarcinoma regions. This CDR3 contains 15 residues. Germline V gene sequence: CDR1 SGHTA, CDR2 FQGNSA. TCRdb re-called the PCR reads with MiXCR, one entry per CDR3 protein. The sample lists about 8,400 distinct CDR3 sequences, roughly 56% occurring once. Localized lung adenocarcinoma, a non-small cell lung cancer, affected the donors. The chain links TRBV7-2 to TRBJ2-1; possibly TRBD1 or TRBD2 for D (7 bases each). The J call may be incorrect, as the DNA end agrees better with TRBJ2-7. The source material was CD4+ T cells from the center of a lung tumor. The clonotype comes from a female donor with lung adenocarcinoma. The CD4 and CD8 labels of this study may be unreliable. CDR3 DNA sequence: TGTGCCAGCAGCTCACGCCCAGGGGGGGTGTACGAGCAGTACTTC. It translates to CASSSRPGGVYEQYF.